The 14 T cell receptor beta chains below come from one sample, sequenced in a study of shared clonotypes between healthy human individuals. Assay: immunoSEQ multiplex PCR; the TCRdb copy retains only in-frame clones and omits some. The sample contains around 2.1 million clones, 85% to 95% of which appear only once. The naive CD8 population came from CD45RO-negative cells selected for CCR7, without terminally differentiated effector memory CD45RA+ cells. The sample taken for sequencing was naive CD8+ T cells from PBMCs. Source of these receptors: a man between 18 and 29 years old in good health. Some clones in this sample may be carry-over from other donors' samples.

The rearrangement joins TRBV10-3 to TRBJ2-4; TRBD1 might be the D (5 bases). Trimming removed 10 bases at V and 6 bases at J, with 13 bases between. Germline CDR1 is ENHRY and CDR2 is SYGVKD. This CDR3 spans 12 amino acids. CDR3 DNA: TGTGCCAGACCCCGAAGGGGAAACATTCAGTACTTC. Protein: CARPRRGNIQYF.

The chain carries TRBV5-1 and TRBJ2-1, with 15 bases lining up with TRBD2. This CDR3 comprises 18 residues. Germline CDR1 SGHRS, CDR2 YFSETQ. V shed 1 base and J 3 bases; nucleotides not matched to a gene: 5. The CDR3 spells CASSLPGLAGGRYNEQFF. CDR3 coding DNA: TGCGCCAGCAGCTTGCCGGGACTAGCGGGAGGACGCTACAATGAGCAGTTCTTC. Based on the CDR3 plus reference TRBV5-1 and TRBJ2-1, the full variable domain is KAGVTQTPRYLIKTRGQQVTLSCSPISGHRSVSWYQQTPGQGLQFLFEYFSETQRNKGNFPGRFSGRQFSNSRSEMNVSTLELGDSALYLCASSLPGLAGGRYNEQFFGPGTRLTVL.

On this clone: Other nucleotide sequences from this sample produce the same CDR3. V usage is TRBV19 and J usage is TRBJ2-1; TRBD2 matches at 10 bases. V lost 2 bases and J lost 3; bases outside the gene matches: 1. This CDR3 comprises 15 residues. The germline V gene has CDR1 LNHDA and CDR2 SQIVND (reference sequence). The CDR3 DNA is TGTGCCAGTAGTATACTAGCGGGAGACTACAATGAGCAGTTCTTC. This encodes CASSILAGDYNEQFF.

This chain connects TRBV28 to TRBJ1-4; maybe TRBD1 (6 bases). V lost 6 bases and J 6 bases, leaving 14 bases between the germline ends. Germline V gene lookup returns CDR1 MDHEN and CDR2 SYDVKM. The CDR3 totals 14 residues. CDR3 in DNA: TGTGCCAGCAGCCCGACAGGAGGGTATGAAAAACTGTTTTTT. Protein sequence: CASSPTGGYEKLFF. Supplemented by reference TRBV28 and TRBJ1-4, the full variable domain reads DVKVTQSSRYLVKRTGEKVFLECVQDMDHENMFWYRQDPGLGLRLIYFSYDVKMKEKGDIPEGYSVSREKKERFSLILESASTNQTSMYLCASSPTGGYEKLFFGSGTQLSVL.

J is TRBJ1-2 and V is TRBV4-1; D is undetermined. This CDR3 has 15 residues. V lost 5 bases and J 2 bases, leaving 15 bases between the germline ends. Germline CDR1 MGHRA, CDR2 YSYEKL. This chain's CDR3 is CASSNLFEPNYGYTF. The DNA for the CDR3 is TGCGCCAGCAGCAACCTTTTCGAGCCCAACTATGGCTACACCTTC.

As to this clone: The same CDR3 is also encoded by other DNA sequences in this sample. The V gene is TRBV9, the J gene TRBJ2-7; 10 nucleotides match TRBD1. V was clipped by 3 bases and J by 6 bases; unmatched bases: 3. CDR1 and CDR2 from the germline V gene are SGDLS and YYNGEE. The CDR3 is 13 residues long. CDR3 nucleotides: TGTGCCAGCAGCGCCGGACAGGGGGGCGAGCAGTACTTC. Its translation is CASSAGQGGEQYF.

The CDR3 sequence is CASSLKTSGTETQYF. In DNA form, the CDR3 reads TGCGCCAGCAGCCTAAAGACTAGCGGGACAGAGACCCAGTACTTC. This chain uses TRBV4-1 with TRBJ2-5; 11 bases are a match to TRBD2. Germline assignment: CDR1 MGHRA and CDR2 YSYEKL. V trimming: 4 bases; J trimming: 4 bases; junction bases outside the gene matches: 5. The length of the CDR3 is 15 residues.

The V gene is TRBV5-1, the J gene TRBJ2-7; D is ambiguous. With 0 bases removed from V and 7 bases from J, the gap between germline ends came to 5 bases. In germline, CDR1 is SGHRS, CDR2 YFSETQ. The CDR3 has 11 residues. For the CDR3, the DNA is TGCGCCAGCAGCTTGGAGAGTGAGCAGTACTTC. Translation gives CASSLESEQYF.

The chain links TRBV5-1 to TRBJ2-2; 10 bases match TRBD1. V shed 6 bases, J shed 5 bases, and the junction held 13 bases outside the gene matches. The CDR3 has 17 amino acids. CDR1 is SGHRS, CDR2 YFSETQ, per germline. CDR3 region: CASTLWTGGVRTGELFF. CDR3 bases: TGCGCCAGCACCCTTTGGACAGGGGGAGTTAGAACCGGGGAGCTGTTTTTT.

The chain combines TRBV28 with TRBJ1-5; D may be TRBD1 (5 bases). The germline CDR1 and CDR2 sequences are MDHEN and SYDVKM. The CDR3 sequence is 19 residues long. Trimming cost V 5 bases and J 0 bases, with 23 bases left between them. This CDR3 reads CASSPIVIQDWDSNQPQHF. The CDR3 DNA is TGTGCCAGCAGTCCTATCGTAATACAGGATTGGGATAGCAATCAGCCCCAGCATTTT.

This chain uses TRBV30 with TRBJ2-1, with no clear D. The CDR3 totals 10 residues. From germline, CDR1 is GTSNPN and CDR2 SVGIG (reference sequence). Trimming took off 4 bases at V and 8 bases at J, with 6 bases between the two ends. CDR3 in amino acids: CAWMYDEQFF. DNA of the CDR3: TGTGCCTGGATGTACGATGAGCAGTTCTTC.

This clone was observed a handful of times. Other DNA sequences in the sample encode the same CDR3. This rearrangement joins TRBV27 to TRBJ2-7; D call uncertain. Germline CDR1 MNHEY, CDR2 SMNVEV (reference sequence). Trimming stripped 4 bases from V and 0 bases from J, with 7 bases between. The CDR3 consists of 13 residues. The CDR3 spells CASSSGSSYEQYF. The CDR3 coding sequence is TGTGCCAGCAGTTCGGGCAGCTCCTACGAGCAGTACTTC.

To note about this clone: The sample contains more than one DNA sequence encoding this CDR3. The V gene is TRBV7-9, the J gene TRBJ1-1, with D maybe TRBD1 (5 bases). Trimming took off 2 bases at V and 2 bases at J, with 6 bases between the two ends. CDR1 is SEHNR, CDR2 FQNEAQ, per germline (reference sequence). This CDR3 has 13 amino acids. CDR3 DNA: TGTGCCAGCAGCTTAAGGGGAAACACTGAAGCTTTCTTT. This translates into CASSLRGNTEAFF.

The chain joins TRBV9 to TRBJ1-4, with D possibly matching TRBD1 (6 bases). Germline-derived CDR1 and CDR2 are SGDLS and YYNGEE. This CDR3 comprises 14 residues. Trimming cost V 0 bases and J 7 bases, with 10 bases left between them. The CDR3 loop reads CASSVAGVGEKLFF. The CDR3 DNA sequence: TGTGCCAGCAGCGTAGCAGGGGTTGGTGAAAAACTGTTTTTT.